Following are 14 T cell receptor beta chains from one sample sequenced in a study of T-cell reconstitution after alpha-beta-depleted transplantation in children. Unique molecular identifiers were used to barcode this TCRbeta library. TCRdb re-called the PCR reads through MiXCR, storing one row per CDR3 protein. This sample yields about 580,000 distinct CDR3 sequences, of which 27% are seen a single time; 30% to 40% belongs to the top ten. The sequencing used PBMCs, collected before TCRalphabeta/CD19-depleted stem cell transplant. These TCRs come from a boy younger than two with Wiskott-Aldrich syndrome, due to receive a stem cell transplant.

This clonotype was observed a handful of times. The chain is built from TRBV19 and TRBJ2-1; perhaps TRBD2 as D (6 bases). Trimming removed 4 bases at V and 6 bases at J, with 19 bases between. Germline assignment: CDR1 LNHDA and CDR2 SQIVND (reference sequence). CDR3 size: 16 residues. The CDR3 loop is CASSTSGLGLGNEQFF. In nucleotides, the CDR3 is TGTGCCAGTAGTACCTCGGGACTCGGGCTGGGCAATGAGCAGTTCTTC.

This clonotype was found a few times. The V call is TRBV20-1, the J call TRBJ2-7, with 9 nucleotides matching TRBD2. The V segment lost 3 bases and the J segment 0 bases; nucleotides outside the gene matches: 12. Germline values: CDR1 DFQATT, CDR2 SNEGSKA (reference sequence). The CDR3 is made up of 17 amino acids. The CDR3 reads CSASPPGLACCSYEQYF. The CDR3 bases are TGCAGTGCTAGCCCTCCGGGACTAGCTTGTTGCTCCTACGAGCAGTACTTC.

V is TRBV28 and J is TRBJ2-5; D possibly matches TRBD1 or TRBD2 (5 bases each). The CDR3 contains 16 residues. CDR1 and CDR2 (germline): MDHEN, SYDVKM. Trimming took off 6 bases at V and 4 bases at J, with 21 bases between the two ends. CDR3 nucleotides: TGTGCCAGCAGGTCCCCCCCGGGGCGACTCGGAGAGACCCAGTACTTC. This codes for CASRSPPGRLGETQYF.

The V call is TRBV7-9, the J call TRBJ2-2, with D maybe TRBD1 (6 bases). Trimming took off 6 bases at V and 3 bases at J, with 11 bases between the two ends. The CDR3 consists of 14 residues. Germline assignment: CDR1 SEHNR and CDR2 FQNEAQ (reference sequence). The CDR3 nucleotides read TGTGCCAGCAGTTACTCAGGGGACACCGGGGAGCTGTTTTTT. This codes for CASSYSGDTGELFF.

The chain is built from TRBV7-6 and TRBJ2-1; the D call may be TRBD1 or TRBD2 (5 bases each). CDR3 size: 16 residues. Germline CDR1 reads SGHVS; CDR2 reads FNYEAQ. V dropped 2 bases and J dropped 6 bases, with 17 bases sitting between them. This CDR3 reads CASSLNPGPVSNEQFF. DNA of the CDR3: TGTGCCAGCAGCTTAAACCCGGGACCGGTAAGCAATGAGCAGTTCTTC.

This chain joins TRBV7-2 and TRBJ1-6; D is undetermined. V was pared by 8 bases and J by 7 bases, with 15 bases between. Looked up from germline, CDR1 is SGHTA and CDR2 is FQGNSA. The CDR3 length is 14 residues. CDR3 protein: CASGPATRNSPLHF. CDR3 sequence (DNA): TGTGCCAGCGGGCCGGCCACGAGGAATTCACCCCTCCACTTT.

Only a few counts were recorded for this clonotype. This chain uses TRBV5-5 with TRBJ2-7, with a weak D call TRBD2 (5 bases). The germline V gene has CDR1 SGHKS and CDR2 YYEKEE (reference sequence). With 3 bases removed from V and 4 bases from J, the gap between germline ends came to 11 bases. The CDR3 totals 13 residues. CDR3 amino acids: CASSSWTDYEQYF. In DNA, the CDR3 is TGTGCCAGCAGCTCCTGGACTGATTACGAGCAGTACTTC.

The sample holds a few counts of this clonotype. This chain connects TRBV29-1 to TRBJ2-1; TRBD2 matches 7 bases. The CDR3 consists of 12 residues. The germline V gene encodes CDR1 SQVTM and CDR2 ANQGSEA. V was pared by 6 bases and J by 7 bases, with 6 bases of the junction left unmatched. This chain's CDR3 is CSVGPGGNEQFF. CDR3 DNA sequence: TGCAGCGTCGGGCCCGGGGGGAATGAGCAGTTCTTC.

This chain uses TRBV6-4 with TRBJ1-5; TRBD1 matches 10 bases. CDR3 size: 15 residues. Germline loops: CDR1 MRHNA, CDR2 SNTAGT. J gave up 5 bases and V 6 bases, and 7 bases lay outside the gene matches. This chain's CDR3 is CASSRTGGQDQPQHF. The CDR3 DNA reads as TGTGCCAGCAGCCGGACAGGGGGACAGGATCAGCCCCAGCATTTT.

The sample holds a few counts of this clonotype. The chain joins TRBV29-1 to TRBJ2-5; either TRBD1 or TRBD2 may supply D (5 bases each). Looked up from germline, CDR1 is SQVTM and CDR2 is ANQGSEA. This CDR3 is built from 12 residues. V lost 4 bases and J lost 5, with 11 bases in between. In DNA form, the CDR3 reads TGCAGCGTTGGGGGGATTGGGGAGACCCAGTACTTC. The encoded protein is CSVGGIGETQYF.

The chain combines TRBV6-5 with TRBJ2-7, with TRBD1 matching 9 bases. With V trimmed by 4 bases and J by 0 bases, 10 bases remained unmatched. The CDR3 is made up of 17 amino acids. Germline assignment: CDR1 MNHEY and CDR2 SVGAGI. CDR3 in DNA: TGTGCCAGCAGTTCAAAAGTGGGGACAGGGAGCTCCTACGAGCAGTACTTC. Translated, it gives CASSSKVGTGSSYEQYF.

CDR3 sequence (DNA): TGTGCCAGCAGCTTGAAGCGGGAAGGGGCAGATACGCAGTATTTT. Amino acids: CASSLKREGADTQYF. This chain links TRBV11-2 with TRBJ2-3, with 7 bases aligning to TRBD2. The J segment lost 4 bases and the V segment lost 3 bases, leaving 7 bases of the junction unmatched. The CDR3 sequence is 15 residues long. Germline V lookup: CDR1 SGHAT, CDR2 FQNNGV.

This clonotype was observed a single time. V and J are TRBV4-1 and TRBJ2-7; D remains unclear. The CDR3 covers 16 residues. Trimming shortened V by 1 base and J by 5 bases, and 18 bases separated the two germline ends. Germline CDR1 reads MGHRA; CDR2 reads YSYEKL. The CDR3 here is CASSQVAGSPPDEQYF. CDR3 bases: TGCGCCAGCAGCCAAGTGGCCGGGTCCCCCCCCGACGAGCAGTACTTC.

The genes are TRBV7-8 and TRBJ2-1, with TRBD2 identical over 8 bases. Germline CDR1 reads SGHVS; CDR2 reads FQNEAQ. V gave up 3 bases and J gave up 8 bases; unmatched junction bases: 12. The CDR3 totals 16 residues. As DNA, the CDR3 is TGTGCCAGCAGCTTTAGGTCCGGGACTAGAGGGGATGAGCAGTTCTTC. It translates to CASSFRSGTRGDEQFF. Full variable domain (missing parts from reference TRBV7-8 and TRBJ2-1): GAGVSQSPRYKVAKRGQDVALRCDPISGHVSLFWYQQALGQGPEFLTYFQNEAQLDKSGLPSDRFFAERPEGSVSTLKIQRTQQEDSAVYLCASSFRSGTRGDEQFFGPGTRLTVL.